This entry is about one T cell receptor (beta chain). Its antigen is unknown. The sample belongs to a study of T cell responses to AZD1222 COVID-19 vaccine. Sequencing used immunoSEQ multiplex PCR; TCRdb keeps in-frame clones, though not all of them. Of tens of thousands of clones in the sample, approximately 90% were seen once. The CDR3 is made up of 14 amino acids. V lost 2 bases and J 2 bases, leaving 8 bases between the germline ends. Germline loops: CDR1 LNHDA, CDR2 SQIVND (reference sequence). The study, taken as a whole, reports: Baseline testing showed seropositivity in only six AZD1222 recipients. Spike was spanned by vaccine-associated CD4 TCRs, which were dominant at 160-218 and 743-854. It should be noted that donors were predominantly white British and more often female, and clonal diversity was possibly underestimated.

J is TRBJ2-3 and V is TRBV19; D perhaps matches TRBD1 (6 bases). The TCR sequence derives from an adult who received the AZD1222 COVID-19 vaccine. Source: peripheral blood, taken 28 days after the second AZD1222 dose. CDR3 residues: CASSIRGSTDTQYF. CDR3 nucleotide sequence: TGTGCCAGTAGTATAAGGGGGTCCACAGATACGCAGTATTTT.